A single sample is the source of the 11 T cell receptor beta chains below, sequenced in a study of shared clonotypes between healthy human individuals. Clones were sequenced by immunoSEQ multiplex PCR, and TCRdb holds only the in-frame ones, with some missing. The sample shows 2,100,000 or so clones, approximately 94% of them seen only once. The sample comprised naive CD4+ T cells sorted from blood. Subset specified: CD45RA+ positively selected. The source is a man in his late teens or twenties in good health.

The chain carries TRBV9 and TRBJ2-1; D could derive from TRBD1 or TRBD2 (5 bases each). Trimming cost V 3 bases and J 7 bases, with 17 bases left between them. Germline CDR1 reads SGDLS; CDR2 reads YYNGEE. The CDR3 covers 15 residues. CDR3: CASSGRDGPINEQFF. The CDR3 region has the DNA TGTGCCAGCAGCGGCCGGGACGGACCTATTAATGAGCAGTTCTTC.

The chain recombines TRBV5-4 with TRBJ1-6; no definite D call. V was pared by 4 bases and J by 7 bases, with 9 bases between. The CDR3 runs to 13 residues. CDR1 is SGHNT, CDR2 YYREEE, per germline (reference sequence). This CDR3 is CASSPGQNSPLHF. CDR3 coding DNA: TGTGCCAGCAGCCCCGGGCAGAATTCACCCCTCCACTTT.

The CDR3 nucleotides are TGCGCCAGCAGTCAGCCAGGCGGGGCCTACGAGCAGTACTTC. Encoded protein: CASSQPGGAYEQYF. The rearrangement uses TRBV5-1 and TRBJ2-7, with D tentatively TRBD2 (6 bases). This CDR3 has 14 amino acids. Trimming left V 5 bases short and J 2 bases short, with 14 bases between. Germline CDR1 SGHRS, CDR2 YFSETQ. The full variable domain, in which reference TRBV5-1 and TRBJ2-7 provide the parts outside the CDR3, is KAGVTQTPRYLIKTRGQQVTLSCSPISGHRSVSWYQQTPGQGLQFLFEYFSETQRNKGNFPGRFSGRQFSNSRSEMNVSTLELGDSALYLCASSQPGGAYEQYFGPGTRLTVT.

V is TRBV6-5 and J is TRBJ2-7, with TRBD2 matching over 10 bases. Germline assignment: CDR1 MNHEY and CDR2 SVGAGI. Germline trimming cut 6 bases from V and 6 bases from J; bases unmatched to any gene: 11. This CDR3 is built from 15 residues. The CDR3 DNA reads TGTGCCAGCAGGAAAACTAGCGGGACGGCCTCCGAGCAGTACTTC. Translated: CASRKTSGTASEQYF.

This chain connects TRBV11-2 to TRBJ2-7; 14 nucleotides align to TRBD2. V dropped 0 bases and J dropped 4; count of bases not matched to a gene: 11. The CDR3 is 19 amino acids. Germline CDR1 SGHAT, CDR2 FQNNGV. CDR3: CASSLEGLAGAHRPYEQYF. Written as DNA, the CDR3 is TGTGCCAGCAGCTTAGAGGGACTAGCGGGAGCCCACAGACCTTACGAGCAGTACTTC.

This clone has a single count. The chain uses TRBV7-8 and TRBJ2-3; 11 bases are shared with TRBD2. The V gene's germline CDR1 is SGHVS and CDR2 FQNEAQ. This CDR3 spans 18 amino acids. V trimming: 3 bases; J trimming: 7 bases; junction bases outside the gene matches: 15. The CDR3 sequence: CASSLPLGLAVRVHTQYF. The CDR3 nucleotides are TGTGCCAGCAGCTTGCCCCTGGGACTAGCGGTCCGTGTACATACGCAGTATTTT.

The rearrangement joins TRBV11-2 to TRBJ2-2; a possible D gene is TRBD1 (5 bases). V lost 5 bases and J 5 bases, leaving 9 bases between the germline ends. The CDR3 is 13 amino acids. Germline V gene data show CDR1 as SGHAT and CDR2 as FQNNGV. The CDR3: CASSPQGTGELFF. The CDR3 DNA reads as TGTGCCAGCAGCCCGCAGGGTACCGGGGAGCTGTTTTTT.

The chain is built from TRBV28 and TRBJ1-2; D ambiguous. The CDR3 sequence is 11 residues long. Germline V lookup: CDR1 MDHEN, CDR2 SYDVKM. The V gene lost 10 bases and the J gene lost 3 bases, with 9 bases spanning the gap. CDR3 DNA: TGTGCCACGCTCGGACACTATGGCTACACCTTC. Translating gives CATLGHYGYTF.

This chain joins TRBV6-5 and TRBJ2-7; D is ambiguous. V was cut by 5 bases and J by 5 bases, with 13 bases left in between. The CDR3 extends over 13 amino acids. In germline, CDR1 is MNHEY, CDR2 SVGAGI. CDR3: CASSPNLLDEQYF. CDR3 coding DNA: TGTGCCAGCAGTCCCAATCTGCTCGACGAGCAGTACTTC.

The rearrangement uses TRBV7-2 and TRBJ2-5, with 12 bases aligning to TRBD2. Germline loops: CDR1 SGHTA, CDR2 FQGNSA. This CDR3 contains 15 residues. The V gene end was trimmed by 5 bases and the J gene end by 9 bases; junction bases not matched to a gene: 10. The CDR3 spells CASSPGTSGYLAQYF. CDR3 DNA sequence: TGTGCCAGCAGCCCCGGGACTAGCGGGTACCTGGCCCAGTACTTC.

This chain uses TRBV20-1 with TRBJ1-1; TRBD1 aligns across 7 bases. Germline V gene sequence: CDR1 DFQATT, CDR2 SNEGSKA (reference sequence). The CDR3 contains 11 residues. J lost 6 bases, V lost 5 bases, and 3 bases had no gene match. The CDR3 nucleotides read TGCAGTGCTCACAGGGGCGCTGAAGCTTTCTTT. Amino acids: CSAHRGAEAFF.